This passage covers 28 T cell receptor beta chains from one sample sequenced in a study of blood T cell repertoires in COVID-19. Only in-frame clones appear in the TCRdb table, and some are missing; sequencing was by immunoSEQ multiplex PCR. The table lists about 260,000 clones, roughly 90% of them singletons, with approximately 0.7% in the top ten. The sample taken for sequencing was peripheral blood. These receptors came from a human donor in a cohort sampled during active COVID-19.

This sequence joins TRBV24-1 and TRBJ1-2; 8 bases line up with TRBD1. The CDR3 is 15 residues long. CDR1 is KGHDR and CDR2 is SFDVKD in the germline V gene. V lost 4 bases and J lost 5; bases outside the gene matches: 8. CDR3 sequence: CATSDYGQGYYGYTF. CDR3 nucleotide sequence: TGTGCCACCAGTGACTACGGACAGGGCTATTATGGCTACACCTTC.

The gene calls are TRBV10-2 and TRBJ2-7; D may be TRBD2 (5 bases). This CDR3 has 14 amino acids. Per the germline V gene, CDR1 is WSHSY and CDR2 is SAAADI. The V end lost 6 bases, the J end lost 3 bases, and 15 bases lay between the germline ends. Here the CDR3 reads CASRATSLGYEQYF. DNA for the CDR3: TGCGCCAGCAGAGCAACTAGTTTGGGCTACGAGCAGTACTTC.

This clone has only one observation. The V call is TRBV4-1, the J call TRBJ2-7, with D perhaps matching TRBD1 (5 bases). V lost 2 bases, J lost 2 bases, and 13 bases lay in between. Per germline, CDR1 MGHRA and CDR2 YSYEKL. The length of the CDR3 is 15 residues. The CDR3 nucleotides are TGCGCCAGCAGCCAACCCCAGGGATTTCCCTACGAGCAGTACTTC. The encoded protein is CASSQPQGFPYEQYF.

V usage is TRBV7-9 and J usage is TRBJ1-2; no clear D. Trimming removed 6 bases at V and 5 bases at J, with 13 bases between. This CDR3 contains 13 residues. CDR1 SEHNR and CDR2 FQNEAQ come from the germline V gene (reference sequence). The CDR3: CASSPGRGYGYTF. Here the CDR3 DNA reads TGTGCCAGCAGTCCAGGCCGAGGGTATGGCTACACCTTC.

A single count supports this clone. The chain joins TRBV29-1 to TRBJ1-1; D is possibly TRBD1 (5 bases). CDR1 and CDR2 from the germline V gene are SQVTM and ANQGSEA. V was cut by 6 bases and J by 2 bases, with 10 bases left in between. The CDR3 consists of 12 residues. CDR3 in DNA: TGCAGCGTCCGTGACAGAAACACTGAAGCTTTCTTT. Translating gives CSVRDRNTEAFF. Drawing the rest from reference TRBV29-1 and TRBJ1-1, the complete variable domain is SAVISQKPSRDICQRGTSLTIQCQVDSQVTMMFWYRQQPGQSLTLIATANQGSEATYESGFVIDKFPISRPNLTFSTLTVSNMSPEDSSIYLCSVRDRNTEAFFGQGTRLTVV.

The chain is built from TRBV9 and TRBJ2-2; D is ambiguous. The germline V and J ends were trimmed by 3 bases and 2 bases, with 8 bases remaining between them. Germline assignment: CDR1 SGDLS and CDR2 YYNGEE. This CDR3 is built from 14 residues. The CDR3 protein is CASSGAYNTGELFF. In DNA, the CDR3 is TGTGCCAGCAGCGGGGCATACAACACCGGGGAGCTGTTTTTT.

This clone was detected once. The gene calls are TRBV3-1 (or the pseudogene TRBV3-2) and TRBJ1-6; TRBD1 matches at 8 bases. CDR3 size: 15 residues. With 4 bases clipped from V and 10 bases from J, the junction kept 9 bases outside the gene matches. The germline V gene has CDR1 LGHDT and CDR2 YNNKEL (reference sequence). DNA for the CDR3: TGTGCCAGCAGCCCGACAGGGGCGCAGGGGTCACCCCTCCACTTT. It yields the protein CASSPTGAQGSPLHF.

This chain links TRBV29-1 with TRBJ1-2; D perhaps matches TRBD1 (6 bases). This CDR3 contains 13 residues. V was trimmed by 7 bases and J by 8 bases, leaving 20 bases between them. The germline gives CDR1 SQVTM, CDR2 ANQGSEA. The CDR3 sequence: CSAGGGLEQGYTF. DNA of the CDR3: TGCAGCGCGGGAGGGGGTCTAGAACAGGGCTACACCTTC. Based on the CDR3 plus reference TRBV29-1 and TRBJ1-2, the full variable domain is SAVISQKPSRDICQRGTSLTIQCQVDSQVTMMFWYRQQPGQSLTLIATANQGSEATYESGFVIDKFPISRPNLTFSTLTVSNMSPEDSSIYLCSAGGGLEQGYTFGSGTRLTVV.

The rearrangement uses TRBV5-4 and TRBJ2-3, with 7 bases fitting TRBD2. The CDR3 is made up of 13 amino acids. V dropped 5 bases and J dropped 10; count of bases not matched to a gene: 10. Germline V gene sequence: CDR1 SGHNT, CDR2 YYREEE (reference sequence). In nucleotides, the CDR3 is TGTGCCAGCAGTCCCGGGACTATCAAAGCGCAGTATTTT. This codes for CASSPGTIKAQYF.

The chain recombines TRBV6-2 or TRBV6-3 with TRBJ2-2, with 10 bases fitting TRBD2. CDR3 size: 15 residues. Looked up from germline, CDR1 is MNHEY and CDR2 is SVGEGT. The trim removed 5 bases at V and 3 bases at J, leaving 3 bases unmatched. CDR3 bases: TGTGCCAGCAGTCTAGCGGGAGATGACACCGGGGAGCTGTTTTTT. It translates to CASSLAGDDTGELFF.

This clone was seen only once. The chain has TRBV7-2 and TRBJ2-7; maybe TRBD2 (6 bases). This CDR3 has 14 amino acids. The germline V and J ends were trimmed by 3 bases and 2 bases, with 11 bases remaining between them. Germline V gene data show CDR1 as SGHTA and CDR2 as FQGNSA. In DNA, the CDR3 is TGTGCCAGCAGCTTCGGGGGAACCGCCTACGAGCAGTACTTC. It specifies CASSFGGTAYEQYF.

The V call is TRBV6-2 or TRBV6-3, the J call TRBJ2-3; the match to TRBD1 covers 7 bases. V lost 5 bases and J lost 6; bases outside the gene matches: 14. This CDR3 is built from 16 residues. Per germline, CDR1 MNHEY and CDR2 SVGEGT. The CDR3 spells CASSLSRQGPEDTQYF. CDR3 sequence (DNA): TGTGCCAGCAGTCTTAGTCGACAGGGCCCTGAGGATACGCAGTATTTT.

The rearrangement uses TRBV6-2 or TRBV6-3 and TRBJ1-6, with D tentatively TRBD1 (5 bases). The CDR3 consists of 14 residues. V was shortened by 5 bases and J by 8 bases, with 13 bases between the two germline ends. Germline V gene sequence: CDR1 MNHEY, CDR2 SVGEGT. The CDR3: CASSTDTGDSPLHF. CDR3 bases: TGTGCCAGCAGTACGGACACTGGTGATTCACCCCTCCACTTT.

The V gene is TRBV28, the J gene TRBJ2-2, with 9 positions matching TRBD1. CDR1 and CDR2 (germline): MDHEN, SYDVKM. V shed 6 bases and J 1 base; nucleotides not matched to a gene: 24. This CDR3 region has 22 residues. The CDR3 DNA reads as TGTGCCAGCAGCCCGCACCTTTCGGGACAGGGCTATTTTGGGGTGAACACCGGGGAGCTGTTTTTT. Residues: CASSPHLSGQGYFGVNTGELFF.

The V gene is TRBV4-2, the J gene TRBJ2-3; 10 bases line up with TRBD2. The CDR3 loop spans 17 amino acids. V dropped 3 bases and J dropped 2; count of bases not matched to a gene: 8. Germline values: CDR1 LGHNA, CDR2 YNFKEQ. This CDR3 reads CASSHFLAGVTTDTQYF. The CDR3, as DNA: TGTGCCAGCAGCCACTTCCTAGCGGGAGTTACCACAGATACGCAGTATTTT.

The rearrangement uses TRBV9 and TRBJ2-7, with TRBD1 as a possible D gene (7 bases). Germline CDR1 SGDLS, CDR2 YYNGEE. CDR3 length: 15 residues. V was clipped by 7 bases and J by 3 bases, with 20 bases between them. This CDR3 is CASAGGGGYNYEQYF. As DNA, the CDR3 is TGTGCCAGCGCCGGAGGGGGCGGATATAACTACGAGCAGTACTTC. Supplemented by reference TRBV9 and TRBJ2-7, the full variable domain reads DSGVTQTPKHLITATGQRVTLRCSPRSGDLSVYWYQQSLDQGLQFLIQYYNGEERAKGNILERFSAQQFPDLHSELNLSSLELGDSALYFCASAGGGGYNYEQYFGPGTRLTVT.

J is TRBJ1-3 and V is TRBV7-8; 7 bases are shared with TRBD1. The CDR3 is made up of 16 amino acids. After removal of 5 bases from V and 1 base from J, the junction contained 8 bases not matched to a gene. Looked up from germline, CDR1 is SGHVS and CDR2 is FQNEAQ. The CDR3 loop reads CASSRTQGWSGNTIYF. The CDR3 DNA sequence: TGTGCCAGCAGCCGGACACAGGGGTGGTCTGGAAACACCATATATTTT.

V and J are TRBV9 and TRBJ1-2; the match to TRBD1 covers 8 bases. With 1 base clipped from V and 1 base from J, the junction kept 21 bases outside the gene matches. The CDR3 spans 21 residues. CDR1 and CDR2 (germline): SGDLS, YYNGEE. CDR3 in DNA: TGTGCCAGCAGCGTATCCGTCGGTGGGGTCGACGGACAGGGACTTAACTATGGCTACACCTTC. Amino acid sequence: CASSVSVGGVDGQGLNYGYTF.

The chain uses TRBV28 and TRBJ2-3, with TRBD1 matching over 9 bases. CDR1 MDHEN and CDR2 SYDVKM come from the germline V gene. J gave up 4 bases and V 2 bases, and 7 bases lay outside the gene matches. This CDR3 spans 16 amino acids. This chain's CDR3 is CASSLTDRGWADTQYF. The CDR3 DNA reads as TGTGCCAGCAGTTTAACGGACAGGGGTTGGGCAGATACGCAGTATTTT. Full variable domain (rest looked up from reference TRBV28 and TRBJ2-3): DVKVTQSSRYLVKRTGEKVFLECVQDMDHENMFWYRQDPGLGLRLIYFSYDVKMKEKGDIPEGYSVSREKKERFSLILESASTNQTSMYLCASSLTDRGWADTQYFGPGTRLTVL.

This clone showed up just once. The V and J genes are TRBV27 and TRBJ1-4; TRBD1 might be the D (5 bases). Looked up from germline, CDR1 is MNHEY and CDR2 is SMNVEV (reference sequence). The CDR3 loop spans 13 amino acids. Trimming shortened V by 6 bases and J by 8 bases, and 13 bases separated the two germline ends. CDR3 DNA: TGTGCCAGCAGCTTAGCAGGGTACGAAAAACTGTTTTTT. Translated, it gives CASSLAGYEKLFF. Full variable domain (remainder filled in from reference TRBV27 and TRBJ1-4): EAQVTQNPRYLITVTGKKLTVTCSQNMNHEYMSWYRQDPGLGLRQIYYSMNVEVTDKGDVPEGYKVSRKEKRNFPLILESPSPNQTSLYFCASSLAGYEKLFFGSGTQLSVL.

The rearrangement links TRBV7-2 to TRBJ2-7, with TRBD2 matching over 12 bases. Germline values: CDR1 SGHTA, CDR2 FQGNSA. The CDR3 runs 17 residues. The V gene end was trimmed by 6 bases and the J gene end by 6 bases; junction bases not matched to a gene: 15. CDR3 protein: CASRITSGGTPGGEQYF. CDR3 nucleotides: TGTGCCAGCAGAATAACTAGCGGGGGGACCCCCGGGGGCGAGCAGTACTTC.

V is TRBV10-3 and J is TRBJ1-2; tentative D call: TRBD1 (5 bases). The CDR3 loop spans 16 amino acids. The germline V gene encodes CDR1 ENHRY and CDR2 SYGVKD. Trimming removed 0 bases at V and 0 bases at J, with 11 bases between. CDR3: CAISESVTVTNYGYTF. The DNA for the CDR3 is TGTGCCATCAGTGAGTCGGTGACAGTCACTAACTATGGCTACACCTTC.

The J gene is TRBJ2-7, the V gene TRBV19; 11 bases map to TRBD1. Germline CDR1 LNHDA, CDR2 SQIVND (reference sequence). The ends lost 8 bases at V and 2 bases at J; junction bases unmatched: 8. The CDR3 has 15 amino acids. CDR3 in amino acids: CASSGDRGTTYEQYF. As DNA, the CDR3 is TGTGCCAGTTCTGGGGACAGGGGGACTACCTACGAGCAGTACTTC.

This clone was observed a single time. Here the CDR3 reads CASSYTDRDGNQPQHF. DNA for the CDR3: TGTGCCAGCAGCTATACCGACAGGGATGGAAATCAGCCCCAGCATTTT. This chain links TRBV7-9 with TRBJ1-5; 7 nucleotides line up with TRBD1. From germline, CDR1 is SEHNR and CDR2 FQNEAQ (reference sequence). V trimming: 4 bases; J trimming: 4 bases; junction bases outside the gene matches: 10. The CDR3 totals 16 residues.

This sequence joins TRBV13 and TRBJ2-7; 14 bases align to TRBD2. CDR1 PRHDT and CDR2 FYEKMQ come from the germline V gene (reference sequence). This CDR3 is built from 15 residues. Trimming removed 5 bases from V and 7 bases from J; junction bases left unmatched: 7. CDR3 loop: CASSQGLAGEGEQYF. The CDR3, as DNA: TGTGCCAGCAGCCAGGGACTAGCGGGAGAGGGAGAGCAGTACTTC.

The rearrangement links TRBV7-9 to TRBJ1-2; D is uncertain. Germline V gene lookup returns CDR1 SEHNR and CDR2 FQNEAQ (reference sequence). The ends were cut back, 5 bases at V and 8 bases at J, with 15 bases in the middle. The CDR3 sequence is 13 residues long. CDR3 loop: CASSETDWRGYTF. The CDR3 DNA is TGTGCCAGCAGCGAAACGGACTGGCGCGGCTACACCTTC. Together with reference TRBV7-9 and TRBJ1-2, the CDR3 gives the full variable domain: DTGVSQNPRHKITKRGQNVTFRCDPISEHNRLYWYRQTLGQGPEFLTYFQNEAQLEKSRLLSDRFSAERPKGSFSTLEIQRTEQGDSAMYLCASSETDWRGYTFGSGTRLTVV.

The V and J genes are TRBV6-6 and TRBJ2-1; tentatively, D is TRBD2 (7 bases). CDR1 MNHNY and CDR2 SVGAGI come from the germline V gene (reference sequence). The V end was cut by 5 bases, the J end by 9 bases, with 26 bases between. There are 17 residues in the CDR3. Here the CDR3 reads CASSPAGWGGASSEQFF. The CDR3 coding sequence is TGTGCCAGCAGTCCCGCAGGGTGGGGGGGGGCCTCCAGTGAGCAGTTCTTC.

There are a few counts of this clone. The chain links TRBV4-1 to TRBJ1-5, with 10 bases fitting TRBD1. The CDR3 covers 19 residues. Trimming at V came to 3 bases and at J to 4 bases, leaving 15 bases not matched to a gene. Germline CDR1 MGHRA, CDR2 YSYEKL. This CDR3 reads CASSQQSGTGVFGNQPQHF. The CDR3 DNA reads TGCGCCAGCAGCCAGCAATCCGGGACAGGGGTCTTTGGGAATCAGCCCCAGCATTTT.